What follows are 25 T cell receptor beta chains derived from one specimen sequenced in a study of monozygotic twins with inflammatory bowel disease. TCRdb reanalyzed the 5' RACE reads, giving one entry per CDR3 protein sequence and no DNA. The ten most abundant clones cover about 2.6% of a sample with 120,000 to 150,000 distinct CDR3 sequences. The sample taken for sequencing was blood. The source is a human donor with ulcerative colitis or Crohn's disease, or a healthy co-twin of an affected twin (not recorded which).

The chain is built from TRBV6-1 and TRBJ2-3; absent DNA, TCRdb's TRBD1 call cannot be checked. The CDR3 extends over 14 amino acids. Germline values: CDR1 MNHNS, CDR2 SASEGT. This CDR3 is CASSRDRGKDTQYF.

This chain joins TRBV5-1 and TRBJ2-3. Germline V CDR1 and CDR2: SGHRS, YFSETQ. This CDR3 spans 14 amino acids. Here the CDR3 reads CASRPFGSTDTQYF. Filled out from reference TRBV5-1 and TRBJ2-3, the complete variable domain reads KAGVTQTPRYLIKTRGQQVTLSCSPISGHRSVSWYQQTPGQGLQFLFEYFSETQRNKGNFPGRFSGRQFSNSRSEMNVSTLELGDSALYLCASRPFGSTDTQYFGPGTRLTVL.

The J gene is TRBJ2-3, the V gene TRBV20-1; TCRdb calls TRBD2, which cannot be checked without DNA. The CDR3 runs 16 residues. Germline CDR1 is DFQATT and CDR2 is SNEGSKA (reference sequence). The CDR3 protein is CSAPGSFGRPTDTQYF.

This CDR3 is CASSRDDRANYGYTF. This chain joins TRBV4-3 and TRBJ1-2; TCRdb designates TRBD1, a call that cannot be tested without DNA. The CDR3 runs 15 residues. Germline CDR1 LGHNA, CDR2 YSLEER.

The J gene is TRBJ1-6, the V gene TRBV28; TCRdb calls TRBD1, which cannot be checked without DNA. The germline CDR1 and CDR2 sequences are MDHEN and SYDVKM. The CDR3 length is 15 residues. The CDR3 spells CASRVSQGNNSPLHF.

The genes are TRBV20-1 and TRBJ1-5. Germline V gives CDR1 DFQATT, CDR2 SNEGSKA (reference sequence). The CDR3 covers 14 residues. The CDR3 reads CSALGRGGNQPQHF.

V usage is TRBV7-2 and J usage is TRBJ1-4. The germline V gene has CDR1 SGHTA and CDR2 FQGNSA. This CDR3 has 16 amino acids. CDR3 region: CASSSHLGGRDEKLFF. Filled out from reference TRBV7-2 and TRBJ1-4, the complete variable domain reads GAGVSQSPSNKVTEKGKDVELRCDPISGHTALYWYRQSLGQGLEFLIYFQGNSAPDKSGLPSDRFSAERTGGSVSTLTIQRTQQEDSAVYLCASSSHLGGRDEKLFFGSGTQLSVL.

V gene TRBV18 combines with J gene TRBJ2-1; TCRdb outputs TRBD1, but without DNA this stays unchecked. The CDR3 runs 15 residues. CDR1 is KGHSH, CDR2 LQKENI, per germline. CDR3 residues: CASSPPSRGANEQFF.

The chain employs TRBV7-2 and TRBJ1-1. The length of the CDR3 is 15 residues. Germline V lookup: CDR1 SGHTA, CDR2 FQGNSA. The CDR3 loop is CASSPRTGTQAEAFF.

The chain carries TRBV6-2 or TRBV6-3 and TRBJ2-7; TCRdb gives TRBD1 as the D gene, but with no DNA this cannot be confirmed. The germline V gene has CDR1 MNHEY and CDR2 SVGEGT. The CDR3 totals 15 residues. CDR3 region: CASSHRDRGRYEQYF.

CDR3 residues: CASSLPLAGGYDGYTF. V is TRBV7-9 and J is TRBJ1-2. This CDR3 has 16 amino acids. The germline CDR1 and CDR2 sequences are SEHNR and FQNEAQ (reference sequence).

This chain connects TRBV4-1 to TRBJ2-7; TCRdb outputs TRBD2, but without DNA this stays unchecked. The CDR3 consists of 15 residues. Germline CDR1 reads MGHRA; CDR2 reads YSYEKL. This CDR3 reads CASSRPTSGDYEQYF.

The CDR3 loop reads CASSYLQRGGSVDEQFF. The V call is TRBV6-5, the J call TRBJ2-1; TCRdb returns TRBD2, unconfirmable since there is no DNA. This CDR3 has 17 residues. Germline V gene sequence: CDR1 MNHEY, CDR2 SVGAGI.

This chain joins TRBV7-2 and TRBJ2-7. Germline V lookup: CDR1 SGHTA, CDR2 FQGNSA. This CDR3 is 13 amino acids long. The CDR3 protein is CASSLGTVYEQYF.

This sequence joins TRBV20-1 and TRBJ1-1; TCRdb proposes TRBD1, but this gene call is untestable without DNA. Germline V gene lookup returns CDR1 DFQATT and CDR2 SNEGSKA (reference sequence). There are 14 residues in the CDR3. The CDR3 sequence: CSLLPHGTATEAFF.

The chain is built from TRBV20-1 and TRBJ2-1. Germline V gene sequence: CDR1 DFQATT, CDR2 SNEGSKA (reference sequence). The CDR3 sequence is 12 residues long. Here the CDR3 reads CSARVGRNEQFF.

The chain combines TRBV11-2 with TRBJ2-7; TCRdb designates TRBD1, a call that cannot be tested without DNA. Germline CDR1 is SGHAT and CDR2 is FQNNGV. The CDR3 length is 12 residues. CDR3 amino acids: CASSGTGLEQYF.

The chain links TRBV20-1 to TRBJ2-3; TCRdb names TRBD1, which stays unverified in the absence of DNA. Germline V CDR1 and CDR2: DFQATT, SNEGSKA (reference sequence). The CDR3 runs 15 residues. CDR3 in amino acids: CSARRALGATDTQYF.

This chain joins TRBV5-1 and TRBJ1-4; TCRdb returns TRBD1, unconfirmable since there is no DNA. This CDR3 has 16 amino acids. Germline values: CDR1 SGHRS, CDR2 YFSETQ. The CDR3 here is CASSLVLQGNNEKLFF.

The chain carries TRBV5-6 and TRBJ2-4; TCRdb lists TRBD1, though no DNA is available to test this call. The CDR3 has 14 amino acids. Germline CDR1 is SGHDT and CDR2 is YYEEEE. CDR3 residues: CASGATARKNIQYF.

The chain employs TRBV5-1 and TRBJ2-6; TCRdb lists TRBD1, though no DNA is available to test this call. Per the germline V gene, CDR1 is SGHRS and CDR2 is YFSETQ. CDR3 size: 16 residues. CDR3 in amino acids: CASSWTGASGANVLTF.

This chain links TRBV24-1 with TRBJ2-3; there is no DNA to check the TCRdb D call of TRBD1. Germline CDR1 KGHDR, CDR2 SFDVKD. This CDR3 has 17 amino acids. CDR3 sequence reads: CATSSPPGQGISDTQYF.

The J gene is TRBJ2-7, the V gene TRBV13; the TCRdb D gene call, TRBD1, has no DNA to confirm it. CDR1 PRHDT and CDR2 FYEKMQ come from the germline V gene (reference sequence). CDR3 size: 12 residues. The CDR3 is CASSTTDRVQYF. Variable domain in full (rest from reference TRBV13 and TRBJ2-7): AAGVIQSPRHLIKEKRETATLKCYPIPRHDTVYWYQQGPGQDPQFLISFYEKMQSDKGSIPDRFSAQQFSDYHSELNMSSLELGDSALYFCASSTTDRVQYFGPGTRLTVT.

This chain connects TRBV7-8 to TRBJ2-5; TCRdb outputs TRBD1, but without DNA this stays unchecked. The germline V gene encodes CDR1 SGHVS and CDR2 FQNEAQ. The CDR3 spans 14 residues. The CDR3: CASSNDRVQETQYF.

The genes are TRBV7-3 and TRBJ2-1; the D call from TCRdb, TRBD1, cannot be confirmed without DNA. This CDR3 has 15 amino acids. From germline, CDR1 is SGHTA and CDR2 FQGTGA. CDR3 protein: CASSLTGGTYNEQFF.